This T cell receptor (beta chain) was identified in a study of shared clonotypes between healthy human individuals. Study background: Researchers drew samples from a couple of women and three men aged 18 to 49.

Between the trimmed V and J ends, which lost 0 bases and 4 bases, there was a span of 18 bases. CDR3 length equals 16 residues. Germline-derived CDR1 and CDR2 are GTSNPN and SVGIG (reference sequence). General study points: A handful of donors showed sharing of around 5% of naive CD4 clonotypes. It was the few donors that limited the genetic and exposure-history diversity represented.

As concerns this clone: Its antigen is not known.

It was around 180 ng DNA, approximately 30,000 T cell genomes, that sorted-subset replicate PCRs used. Some clones are missing from TCRdb's copy, which holds only in-frame ones; the method was immunoSEQ multiplex PCR. The profile shows about 1 million clones, 70% to 80% of them singletons. The chain recombines TRBV30 with TRBJ2-5; D might be TRBD2 (6 bases). Sequenced: memory CD4+ T cells sorted from blood. Subset of the sample: CD45RA-negative fraction. This receptor was obtained from a young man in good health. This CDR3 is CAWSVASAGFGETQYF. The CDR3, as DNA: TGTGCCTGGAGTGTAGCTTCCGCGGGGTTTGGAGAGACCCAGTACTTC. The complete variable domain, with remaining parts taken from reference TRBV30 and TRBJ2-5, reads SQTIHQWPATLVQPVGSPLSLECTVEGTSNPNLYWYRQAAGRGLQLLFYSVGIGQISSEVPQNLSASRPQDRQFILSSKKLLLSDSGFYLCAWSVASAGFGETQYFGPGTRLLVL.